This T cell receptor (beta chain) was obtained from a study of glioma-infiltrating T cells. General study points: Tissue-blood divergence was below expectation in non-neoplastic patients, above in gliomas.

This clonotype has just a few counts. The antigen remains undetermined. Amplification of TCR alpha and beta CDR3 regions from RNA used iRepertoire nested multiplex PCR. One-step reverse transcription and amplification started from approximately 100-400 ng of tissue mRNA or PBMC total RNA. From the multiplex PCR reads, TCRdb called clonotypes with MiXCR, one entry per CDR3 protein. This repertoire shows around 140,000 distinct CDR3 sequences, 30% to 40% found once; its top ten account for over 15%. Unmatched junction bases numbered 1, after V lost 3 bases and J lost 9 bases. Per the germline V gene, CDR1 is LGHDT and CDR2 is YNNKEL (reference sequence). The CDR3 loop spans 11 amino acids.

The chain joins TRBV3-1 to TRBJ2-7, with TRBD2 identical over 8 bases. The sample consisted of glioma tissue, nonneoplastic brain tissue, or PBMCs (not recorded which). This receptor was obtained from a human donor with low-grade glioma or glioblastoma, undergoing nonglioma brain surgery, or in good health (not recorded which). CDR3: CASSQAGGQYF. In DNA, the CDR3 is TGTGCCAGCAGCCAGGCGGGGGGGCAGTACTTC.